The 2 T cell receptor beta chains given below trace back to one sample, sequenced in a study of blood T cell repertoires in COVID-19. The protocol was immunoSEQ multiplex PCR, while the TCRdb copy is restricted to in-frame clones and leaves out a portion. Here the sample spans roughly 230,000 clones, around 90% being singletons. The sequencing sample was made of peripheral blood. All receptors come from a man aged 25 to 45 with COVID-19, enrolled during active disease.

The chain combines TRBV7-2 with TRBJ2-3; D is possibly TRBD1 (5 bases). CDR3 length equals 15 residues. Germline V gene lookup returns CDR1 SGHTA and CDR2 FQGNSA. Trimming took off 5 bases at V and 0 bases at J, with 12 bases between the two ends. The DNA of the CDR3 is TGTGCCAGCAGCCCTATACAGGTCAGCACAGATACGCAGTATTTT. Its protein product is CASSPIQVSTDTQYF.

Concerning this clone: Other DNA sequences from this sample encode an identical CDR3 as well. V usage is TRBV5-1 and J usage is TRBJ1-1; 8 positions match TRBD1. The V gene end was trimmed by 4 bases and the J gene end by 3 bases; junction bases not matched to a gene: 8. Germline-derived CDR1 and CDR2 are SGHRS and YFSETQ. The CDR3 is 15 amino acids. The CDR3 DNA is TGCGCCAGCAGCCCTCAGGGGGCTGGGGACACTGAAGCTTTCTTT. Translating gives CASSPQGAGDTEAFF.